This TCR beta chain was sequenced during a study of beta chain features in type 1 diabetes. The overall study: Examination spanned around 100,000,000 sorted cells from all samples.

The authors reverse transcribed all of the isolated RNA, so sequencing captured expressed TCRB transcripts. Deep immunoSEQ sequencing covered naive, central memory and regulatory T cell samples. This table comes from immunoSEQ multiplex PCR, and its TCRdb copy is limited to in-frame clones, with some not included. The repertoire holds 450,000 to 600,000 clones, 30% seen once, with more than 0.055% in the top ten. This clone appeared a few times. Its antigen is not identified. General study results and limits: A pattern of fewer insertions and more deletions at VDJ junctions was seen in type 1 diabetes patients. For patients and controls alike, PCR might favor shorter templates to the same degree.

V lost 1 base, J lost 6 bases, and 12 bases lay in between. CDR3 size: 13 residues. From germline, CDR1 is SQVTM and CDR2 ANQGSEA. The sequence came from a man in his late teens or twenties in good health. The genes are TRBV29-1 and TRBJ1-2; unclear D gene. What was sequenced was naive CD4+ T cells from blood. For the CDR3, the DNA is TGCAGCGTTGAAGGTGTGGGTCGAAATGGCTACACCTTC. This encodes CSVEGVGRNGYTF.